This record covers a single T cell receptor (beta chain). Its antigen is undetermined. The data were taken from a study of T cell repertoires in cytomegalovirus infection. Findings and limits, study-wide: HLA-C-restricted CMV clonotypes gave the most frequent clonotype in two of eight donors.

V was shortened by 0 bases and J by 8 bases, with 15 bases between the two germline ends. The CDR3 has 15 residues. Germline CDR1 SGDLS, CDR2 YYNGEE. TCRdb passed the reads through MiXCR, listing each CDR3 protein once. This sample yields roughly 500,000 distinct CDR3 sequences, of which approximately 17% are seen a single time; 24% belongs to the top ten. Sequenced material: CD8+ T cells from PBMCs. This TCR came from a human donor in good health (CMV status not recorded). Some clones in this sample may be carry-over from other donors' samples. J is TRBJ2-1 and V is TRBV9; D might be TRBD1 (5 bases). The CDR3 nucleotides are TGTGCCAGCAGCGTAGAAAAGGGGTGGGTGTATGAGCAGTTCTTC. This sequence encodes CASSVEKGWVYEQFF.